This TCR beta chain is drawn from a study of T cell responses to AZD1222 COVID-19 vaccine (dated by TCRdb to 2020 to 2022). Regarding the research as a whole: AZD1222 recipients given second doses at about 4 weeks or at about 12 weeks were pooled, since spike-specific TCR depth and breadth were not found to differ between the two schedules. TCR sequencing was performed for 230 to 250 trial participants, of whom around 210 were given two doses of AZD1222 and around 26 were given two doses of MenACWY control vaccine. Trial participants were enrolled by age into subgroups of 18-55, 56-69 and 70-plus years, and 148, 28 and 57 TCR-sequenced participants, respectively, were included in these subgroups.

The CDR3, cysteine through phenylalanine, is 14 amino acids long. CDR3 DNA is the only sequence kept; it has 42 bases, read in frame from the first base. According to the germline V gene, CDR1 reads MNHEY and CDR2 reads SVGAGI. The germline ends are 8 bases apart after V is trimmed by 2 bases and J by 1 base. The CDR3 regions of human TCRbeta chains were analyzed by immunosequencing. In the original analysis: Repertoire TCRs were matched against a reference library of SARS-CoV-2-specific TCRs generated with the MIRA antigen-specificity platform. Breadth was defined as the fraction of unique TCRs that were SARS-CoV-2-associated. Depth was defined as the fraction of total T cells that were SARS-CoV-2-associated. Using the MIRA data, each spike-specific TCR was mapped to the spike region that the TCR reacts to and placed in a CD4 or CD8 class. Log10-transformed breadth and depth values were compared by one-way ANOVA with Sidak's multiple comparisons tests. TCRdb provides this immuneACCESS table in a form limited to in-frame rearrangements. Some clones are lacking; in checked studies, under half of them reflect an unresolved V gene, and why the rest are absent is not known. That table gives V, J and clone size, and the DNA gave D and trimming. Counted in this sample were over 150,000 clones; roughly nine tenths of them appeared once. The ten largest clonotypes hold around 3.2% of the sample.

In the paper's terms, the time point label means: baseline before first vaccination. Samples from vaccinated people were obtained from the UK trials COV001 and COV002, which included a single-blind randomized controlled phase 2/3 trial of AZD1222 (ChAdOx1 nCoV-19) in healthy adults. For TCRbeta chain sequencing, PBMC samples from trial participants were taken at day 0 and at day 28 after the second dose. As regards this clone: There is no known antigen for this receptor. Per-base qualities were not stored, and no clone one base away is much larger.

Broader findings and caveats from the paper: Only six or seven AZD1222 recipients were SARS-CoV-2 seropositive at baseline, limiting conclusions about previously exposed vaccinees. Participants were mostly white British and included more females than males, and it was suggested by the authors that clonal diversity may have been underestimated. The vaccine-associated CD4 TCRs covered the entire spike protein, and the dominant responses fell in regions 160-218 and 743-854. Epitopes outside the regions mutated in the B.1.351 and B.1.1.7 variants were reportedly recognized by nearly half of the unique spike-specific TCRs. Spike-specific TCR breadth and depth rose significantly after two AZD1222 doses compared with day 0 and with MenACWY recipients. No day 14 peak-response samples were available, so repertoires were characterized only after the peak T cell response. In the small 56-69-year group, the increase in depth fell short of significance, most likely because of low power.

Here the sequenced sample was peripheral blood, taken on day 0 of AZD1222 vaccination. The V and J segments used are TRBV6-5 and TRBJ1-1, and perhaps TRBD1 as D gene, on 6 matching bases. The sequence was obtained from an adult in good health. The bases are TGTGCCAGCAGTTACGGAGGGGGGAACACTGAAGCTTTCTTT. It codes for CASSYGGGNTEAFF.